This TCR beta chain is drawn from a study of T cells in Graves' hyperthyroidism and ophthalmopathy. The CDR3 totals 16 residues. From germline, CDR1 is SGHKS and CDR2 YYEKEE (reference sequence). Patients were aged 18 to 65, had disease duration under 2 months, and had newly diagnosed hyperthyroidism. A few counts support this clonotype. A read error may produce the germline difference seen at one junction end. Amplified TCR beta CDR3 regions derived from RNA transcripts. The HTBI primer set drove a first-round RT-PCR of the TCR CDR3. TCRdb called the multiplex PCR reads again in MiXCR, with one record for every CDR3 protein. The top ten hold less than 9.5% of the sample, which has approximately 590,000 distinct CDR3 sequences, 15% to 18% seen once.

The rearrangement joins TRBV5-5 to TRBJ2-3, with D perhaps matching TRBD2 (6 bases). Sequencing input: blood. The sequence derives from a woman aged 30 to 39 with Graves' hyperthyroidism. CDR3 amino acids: CASTPPGTGSTDAQYF. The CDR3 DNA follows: TGTGCCAGCACCCCACCGGGGACTGGCAGCACAGATGCGCAGTATTTT. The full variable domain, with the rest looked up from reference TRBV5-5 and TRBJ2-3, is DAGVTQSPTHLIKTRGQQVTLRCSPISGHKSVSWYQQVLGQGPQFIFQYYEKEERGRGNFPDRFSARQFPNYSSELNVNALLLGDSALYLCASTPPGTGSTDAQYFGPGTRLTVL.